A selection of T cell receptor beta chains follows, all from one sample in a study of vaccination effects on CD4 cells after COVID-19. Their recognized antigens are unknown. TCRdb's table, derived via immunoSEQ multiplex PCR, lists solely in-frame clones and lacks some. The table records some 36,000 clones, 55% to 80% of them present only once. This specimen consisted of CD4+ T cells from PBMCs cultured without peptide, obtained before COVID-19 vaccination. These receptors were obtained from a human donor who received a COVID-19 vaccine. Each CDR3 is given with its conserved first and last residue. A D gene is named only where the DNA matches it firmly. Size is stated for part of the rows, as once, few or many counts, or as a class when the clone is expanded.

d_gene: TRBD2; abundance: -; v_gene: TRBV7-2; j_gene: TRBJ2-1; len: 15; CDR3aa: CASKRSGGLYNEQFF; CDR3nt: TGTGCCAGCAAACGTAGCGGGGGGCTCTACAATGAGCAGTTCTTC
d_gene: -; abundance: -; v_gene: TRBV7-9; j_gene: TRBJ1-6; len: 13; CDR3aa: CASSYDGNSPLHF; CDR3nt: TGTGCCAGCAGCTATGATGGAAATTCACCCCTCCACTTT
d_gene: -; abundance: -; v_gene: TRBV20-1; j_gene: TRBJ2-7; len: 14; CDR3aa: CSASLRGSSYEQYF; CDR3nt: TGCAGTGCTAGTCTCCGGGGGAGCTCCTACGAGCAGTACTTC
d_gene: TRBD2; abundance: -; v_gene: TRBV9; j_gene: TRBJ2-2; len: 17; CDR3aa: CASSVAGGLGNTGELFF; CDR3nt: TGTGCCAGCAGCGTAGCGGGAGGGCTTGGGAACACCGGGGAGCTGTTTTTT
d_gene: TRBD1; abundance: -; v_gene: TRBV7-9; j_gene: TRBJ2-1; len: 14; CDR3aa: CASSLGTGGGEQFF; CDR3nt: TGTGCCAGCAGCTTGGGGACAGGGGGTGGTGAGCAGTTCTTC
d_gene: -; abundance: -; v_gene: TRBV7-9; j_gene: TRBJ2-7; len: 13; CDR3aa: CASSLTGAYEQYF; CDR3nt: TGTGCCAGCAGCTTAACGGGAGCCTACGAGCAGTACTTC
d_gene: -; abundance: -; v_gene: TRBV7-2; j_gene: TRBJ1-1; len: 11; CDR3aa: CASSLGVEAFF; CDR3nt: TGTGCCAGCAGCTTAGGAGTTGAGGCTTTCTTT
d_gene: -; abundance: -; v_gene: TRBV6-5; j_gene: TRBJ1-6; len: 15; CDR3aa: CASSFHTGRNSPLHF; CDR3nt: TGTGCCAGCAGTTTCCATACAGGGCGTAATTCACCCCTCCACTTT
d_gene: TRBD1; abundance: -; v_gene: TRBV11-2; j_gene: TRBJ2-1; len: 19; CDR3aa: CASRSGRGQGALSYNEQFF; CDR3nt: TGTGCCAGCAGGTCAGGTAGGGGACAGGGGGCCCTCTCCTACAATGAGCAGTTCTTC
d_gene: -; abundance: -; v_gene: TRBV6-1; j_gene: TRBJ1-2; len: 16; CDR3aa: CASSAALNRVYGDYTF; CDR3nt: TGTGCCAGCAGTGCCGCCCTCAACAGGGTTTATGGTGACTACACCTTC
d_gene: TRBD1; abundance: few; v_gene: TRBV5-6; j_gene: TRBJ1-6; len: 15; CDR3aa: CASSPRTGGNSPLHF; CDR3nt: TGTGCCAGCAGCCCTAGGACAGGGGGGAATTCACCCCTCCACTTT
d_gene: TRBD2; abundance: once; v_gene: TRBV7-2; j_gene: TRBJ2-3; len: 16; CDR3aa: CASSLLAGGLTDTQYF; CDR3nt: TGTGCCAGCAGCTTACTAGCGGGAGGGTTGACAGATACGCAGTATTTT
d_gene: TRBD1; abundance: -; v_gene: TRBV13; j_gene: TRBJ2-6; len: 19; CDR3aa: CASSPTSGTVRSGANVLTF; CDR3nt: TGTGCCAGCAGCCCGACCTCCGGGACAGTTCGCTCTGGGGCCAACGTCCTGACTTTC
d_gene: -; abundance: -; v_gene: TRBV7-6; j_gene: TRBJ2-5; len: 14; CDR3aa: CASSLGVQEETQYF; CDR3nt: TGTGCCAGCAGCTTAGGAGTGCAGGAAGAGACCCAGTACTTC
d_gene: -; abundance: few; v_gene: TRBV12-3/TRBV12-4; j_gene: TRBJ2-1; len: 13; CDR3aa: CASDSTLSNEQFF; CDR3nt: TGTGCCAGTGACAGTACCCTTTCGAATGAGCAGTTCTTC
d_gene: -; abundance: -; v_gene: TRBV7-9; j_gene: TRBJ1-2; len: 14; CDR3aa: CASSSTTGFAGYTF; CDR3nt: TGTGCCAGCAGCTCAACCACAGGGTTCGCTGGCTACACCTTC
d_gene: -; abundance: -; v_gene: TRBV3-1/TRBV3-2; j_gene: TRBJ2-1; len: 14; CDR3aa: CASSQFPGLDEQFF; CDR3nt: TGTGCCAGCAGCCAATTCCCGGGGCTGGATGAGCAGTTCTTC
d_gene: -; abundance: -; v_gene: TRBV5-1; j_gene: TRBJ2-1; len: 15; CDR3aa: CASSGGQSSYNEQFF; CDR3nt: TGCGCCAGCAGCGGAGGACAAAGCTCCTACAATGAGCAGTTCTTC
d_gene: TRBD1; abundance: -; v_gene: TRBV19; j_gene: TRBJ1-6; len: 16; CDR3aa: CASKSGTETYNSPLHF; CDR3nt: TGTGCCAGTAAAAGCGGGACAGAAACTTATAATTCACCCCTCCACTTT
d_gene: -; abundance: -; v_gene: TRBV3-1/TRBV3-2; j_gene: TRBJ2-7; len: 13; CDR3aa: CASSPRTGSEQYF; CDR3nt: TGTGCCAGCAGCCCCAGGACGGGTAGCGAGCAGTACTTC
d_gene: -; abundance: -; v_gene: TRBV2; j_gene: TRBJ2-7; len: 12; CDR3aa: CASSAFSYEQYF; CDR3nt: TGTGCCAGCAGTGCCTTTTCCTACGAGCAGTACTTC
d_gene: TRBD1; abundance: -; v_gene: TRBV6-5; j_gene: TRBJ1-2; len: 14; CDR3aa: CASSWDRANYGYTF; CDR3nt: TGTGCCAGCAGTTGGGACAGAGCTAACTATGGCTACACCTTC
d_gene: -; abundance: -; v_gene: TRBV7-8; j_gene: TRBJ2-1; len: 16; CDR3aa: CASSLRGGVVQGEQFF; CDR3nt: TGTGCCAGCAGCTTAAGAGGTGGGGTTGTACAAGGTGAGCAGTTCTTC
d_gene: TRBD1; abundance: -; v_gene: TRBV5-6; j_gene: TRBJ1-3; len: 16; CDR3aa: CASSPTGGTGRNTIYF; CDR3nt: TGTGCCAGCAGCCCCACGGGGGGGACAGGAAGAAACACCATATATTTT
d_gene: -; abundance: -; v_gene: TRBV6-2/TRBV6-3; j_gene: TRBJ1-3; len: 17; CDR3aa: CASSYSIRDFSGNTIYF; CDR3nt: TGTGCCAGCAGTTACTCGATTCGGGACTTCTCTGGAAACACCATATATTTT
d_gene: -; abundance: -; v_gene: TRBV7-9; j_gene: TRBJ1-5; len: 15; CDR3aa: CASSLNSGSNQPQHF; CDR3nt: TGTGCCAGCAGCTTAAACAGTGGGAGCAATCAGCCCCAGCATTTT
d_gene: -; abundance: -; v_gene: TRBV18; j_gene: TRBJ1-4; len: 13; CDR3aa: CASSLSGNEKLFF; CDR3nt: TGTGCCAGCTCACTCTCAGGCAATGAAAAACTGTTTTTT
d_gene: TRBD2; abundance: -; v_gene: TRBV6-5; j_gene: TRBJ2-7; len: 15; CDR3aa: CASSRLGGDSYEQYF; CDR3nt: TGTGCCAGCAGCAGGTTGGGGGGGGACTCCTACGAGCAGTACTTC
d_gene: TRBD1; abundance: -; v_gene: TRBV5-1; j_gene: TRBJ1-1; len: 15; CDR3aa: CASSLQGVLNTEAFF; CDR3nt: TGCGCCAGCAGCCTTCAGGGGGTGCTGAACACTGAAGCTTTCTTT